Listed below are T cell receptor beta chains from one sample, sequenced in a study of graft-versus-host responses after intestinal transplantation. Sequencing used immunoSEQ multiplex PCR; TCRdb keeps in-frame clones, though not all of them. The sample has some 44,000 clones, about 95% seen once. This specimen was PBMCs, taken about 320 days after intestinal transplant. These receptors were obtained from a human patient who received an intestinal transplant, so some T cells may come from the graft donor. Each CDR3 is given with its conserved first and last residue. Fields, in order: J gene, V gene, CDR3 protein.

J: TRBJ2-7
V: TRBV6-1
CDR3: CASSEAGGRAYEQYF

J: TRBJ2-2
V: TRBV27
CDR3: CASSPLGLAGEGTGELFF

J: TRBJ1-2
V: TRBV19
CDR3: CASRLTGVSNYGYTF

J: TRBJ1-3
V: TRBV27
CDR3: CASSSDRTPPGNTIYF

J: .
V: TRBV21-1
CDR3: CASSSLDRGWLGTSGYEQYF

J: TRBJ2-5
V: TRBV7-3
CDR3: CASSPITGVGETQYF

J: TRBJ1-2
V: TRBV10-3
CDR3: CVSRSGGANSNYGYTF

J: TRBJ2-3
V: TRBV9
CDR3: CASSVGGLGDTQYF

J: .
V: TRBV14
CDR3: CASSQDWDRVGEQYF

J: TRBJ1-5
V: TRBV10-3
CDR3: CAISAQDTPQHF

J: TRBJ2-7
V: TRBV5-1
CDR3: CASSLGTETWFEQYF

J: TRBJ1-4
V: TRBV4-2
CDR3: CASSPRLGRANEKLFF

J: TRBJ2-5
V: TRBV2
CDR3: CASNPGLALGETQYF

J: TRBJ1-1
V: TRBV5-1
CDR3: CASSLTVVNTEAFF

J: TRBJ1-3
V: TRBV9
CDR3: CASSVRSSPSGNTIYF

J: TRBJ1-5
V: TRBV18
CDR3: CASSPPGQMNQPQHF

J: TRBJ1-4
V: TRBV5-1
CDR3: CASSFVGSEKLFF

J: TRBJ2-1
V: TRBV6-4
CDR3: CASWGRDRDYNEQFF

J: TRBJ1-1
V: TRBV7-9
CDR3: CASSLGGGKLMNTEAFF

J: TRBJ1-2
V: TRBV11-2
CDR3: CASSLDGGYGYTF

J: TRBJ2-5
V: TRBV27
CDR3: CASSSSTGVAFGTQYF

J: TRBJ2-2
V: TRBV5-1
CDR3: CASSPPGLALTGELFF

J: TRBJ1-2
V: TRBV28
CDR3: CASRQGQAGSYGYTF